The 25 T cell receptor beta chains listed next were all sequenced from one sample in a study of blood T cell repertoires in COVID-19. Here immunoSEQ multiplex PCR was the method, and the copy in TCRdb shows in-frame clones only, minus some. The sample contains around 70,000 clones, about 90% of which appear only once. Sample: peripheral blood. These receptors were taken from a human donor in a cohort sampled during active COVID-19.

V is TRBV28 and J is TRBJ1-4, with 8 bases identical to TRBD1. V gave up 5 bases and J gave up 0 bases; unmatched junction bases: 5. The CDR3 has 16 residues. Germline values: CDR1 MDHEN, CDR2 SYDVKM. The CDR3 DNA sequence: TGTGCCAGCAGTGAACAGGGGGGGGCAACTAATGAAAAACTGTTTTTT. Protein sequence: CASSEQGGATNEKLFF.

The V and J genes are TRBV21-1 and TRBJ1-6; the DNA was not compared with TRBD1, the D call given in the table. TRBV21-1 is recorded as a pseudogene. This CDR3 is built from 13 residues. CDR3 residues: CASSSRTGMPLHF. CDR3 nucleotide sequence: TGTGCCAGCAGCTCACGGACAGGGATGCCCCTCCACTTT.

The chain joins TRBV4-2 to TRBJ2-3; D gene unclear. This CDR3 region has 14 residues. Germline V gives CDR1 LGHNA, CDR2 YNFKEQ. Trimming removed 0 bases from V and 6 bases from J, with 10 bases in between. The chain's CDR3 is CASSQDRPRDTQYF. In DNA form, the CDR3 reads TGTGCCAGCAGCCAAGATCGCCCGCGGGATACGCAGTATTTT.

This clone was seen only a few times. The CDR3 spells CATSNPSASGGARRETQYF. The DNA for the CDR3 is TGTGCCACCAGCAACCCGAGCGCTAGCGGGGGGGCCCGGCGAGAGACCCAGTACTTC. This rearrangement joins TRBV15 to TRBJ2-5; 12 positions agree with TRBD2. The CDR3 totals 19 residues. The germline gives CDR1 LNHNV, CDR2 YYDKDF (reference sequence). Trimming took 4 bases from V and 4 from J; bases not matched to a gene: 16.

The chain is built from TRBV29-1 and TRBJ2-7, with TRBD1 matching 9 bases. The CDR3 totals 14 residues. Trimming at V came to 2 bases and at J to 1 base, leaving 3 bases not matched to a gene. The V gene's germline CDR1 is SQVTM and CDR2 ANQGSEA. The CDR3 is CSVERQGESYEQYF. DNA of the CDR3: TGCAGCGTTGAAAGACAGGGGGAATCCTACGAGCAGTACTTC.

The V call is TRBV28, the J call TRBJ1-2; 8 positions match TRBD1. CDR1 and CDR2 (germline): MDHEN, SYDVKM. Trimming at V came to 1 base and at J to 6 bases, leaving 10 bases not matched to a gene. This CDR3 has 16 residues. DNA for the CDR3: TGTGCCAGCAGTTTATCCCAGGGGGCTGTGGGTGATGGCTACACCTTC. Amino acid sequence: CASSLSQGAVGDGYTF.

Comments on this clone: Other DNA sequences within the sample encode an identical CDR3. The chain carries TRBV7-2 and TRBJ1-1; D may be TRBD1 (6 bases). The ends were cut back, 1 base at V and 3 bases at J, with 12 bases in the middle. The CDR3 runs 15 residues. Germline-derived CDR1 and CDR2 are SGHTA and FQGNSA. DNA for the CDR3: TGTGCCAGCAGCTTAGAGGGGGGGGCGGACACTGAAGCTTTCTTT. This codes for CASSLEGGADTEAFF.

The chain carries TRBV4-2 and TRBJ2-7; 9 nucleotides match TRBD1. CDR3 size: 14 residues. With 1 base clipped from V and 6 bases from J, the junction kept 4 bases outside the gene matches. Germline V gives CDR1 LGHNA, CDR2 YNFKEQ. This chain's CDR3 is CASSQGDRAVEQYF. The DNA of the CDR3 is TGTGCCAGCAGCCAAGGGGACAGGGCCGTCGAGCAGTACTTC.

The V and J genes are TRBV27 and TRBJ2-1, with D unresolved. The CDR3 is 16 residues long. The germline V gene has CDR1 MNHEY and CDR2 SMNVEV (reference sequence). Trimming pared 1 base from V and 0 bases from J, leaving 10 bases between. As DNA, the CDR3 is TGTGCCAGCAGTTTATTTGCGACAACCTCCTACAATGAGCAGTTCTTC. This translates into CASSLFATTSYNEQFF.

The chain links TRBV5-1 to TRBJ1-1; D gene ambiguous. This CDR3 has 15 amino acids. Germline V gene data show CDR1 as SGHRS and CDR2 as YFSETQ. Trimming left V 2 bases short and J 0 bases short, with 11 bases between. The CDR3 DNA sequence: TGCGCCAGCAGCTTACCCGGGGTCATGAACACTGAAGCTTTCTTT. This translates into CASSLPGVMNTEAFF.

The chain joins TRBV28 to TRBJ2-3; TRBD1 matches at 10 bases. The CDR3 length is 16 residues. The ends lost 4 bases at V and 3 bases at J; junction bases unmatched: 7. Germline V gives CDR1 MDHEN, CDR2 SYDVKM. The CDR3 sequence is CASSSPGQGKTDTQYF. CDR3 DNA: TGTGCCAGCAGTTCACCGGGACAGGGGAAGACAGATACGCAGTATTTT.

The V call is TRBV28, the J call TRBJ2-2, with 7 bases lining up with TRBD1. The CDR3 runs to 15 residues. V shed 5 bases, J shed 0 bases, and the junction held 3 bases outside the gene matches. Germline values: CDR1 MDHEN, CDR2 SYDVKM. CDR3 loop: CASSRQGPNTGELFF. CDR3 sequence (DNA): TGTGCCAGCAGTCGACAGGGACCGAACACCGGGGAGCTGTTTTTT.

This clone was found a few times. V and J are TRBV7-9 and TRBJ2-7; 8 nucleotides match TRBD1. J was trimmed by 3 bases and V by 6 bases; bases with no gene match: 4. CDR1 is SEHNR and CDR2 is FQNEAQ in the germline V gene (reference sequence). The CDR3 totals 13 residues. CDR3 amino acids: CASRTGVNYEQYF. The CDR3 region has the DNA TGTGCCAGCAGGACAGGGGTAAACTACGAGCAGTACTTC.

The CDR3 reads CASSSGSLTFNSPLHF. The CDR3 region has the DNA TGTGCCAGCAGCTCCGGGTCACTAACCTTTAATTCACCCCTCCACTTT. The chain employs TRBV7-9 and TRBJ1-6, with D hard to call. CDR1 SEHNR and CDR2 FQNEAQ come from the germline V gene (reference sequence). The CDR3 sequence is 16 residues long. Trimming took 4 bases from V and 6 from J, leaving 16 bases between them.

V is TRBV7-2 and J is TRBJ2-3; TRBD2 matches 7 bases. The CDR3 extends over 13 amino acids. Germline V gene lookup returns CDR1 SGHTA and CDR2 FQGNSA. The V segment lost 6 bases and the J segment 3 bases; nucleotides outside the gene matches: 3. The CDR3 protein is CASRWTRTDTQYF. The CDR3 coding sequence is TGTGCCAGCAGGTGGACTAGGACAGATACGCAGTATTTT.

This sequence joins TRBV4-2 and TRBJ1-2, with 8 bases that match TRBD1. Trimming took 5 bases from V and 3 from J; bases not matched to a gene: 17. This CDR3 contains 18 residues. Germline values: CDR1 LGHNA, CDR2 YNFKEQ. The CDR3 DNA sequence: TGTGCCAGCAGCACTCAACCCTCCACAGGGGGAAAGGACTATGGCTACACCTTC. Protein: CASSTQPSTGGKDYGYTF.

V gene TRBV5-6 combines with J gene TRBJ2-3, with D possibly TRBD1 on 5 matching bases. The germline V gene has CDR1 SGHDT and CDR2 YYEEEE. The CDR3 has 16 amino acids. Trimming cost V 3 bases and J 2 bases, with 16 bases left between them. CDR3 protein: CASSYIYGHTTDTQYF. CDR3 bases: TGTGCCAGCAGCTACATTTACGGACATACCACAGATACGCAGTATTTT. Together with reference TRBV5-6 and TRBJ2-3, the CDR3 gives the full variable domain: DAGVTQSPTHLIKTRGQQVTLRCSPKSGHDTVSWYQQALGQGPQFIFQYYEEEERQRGNFPDRFSGHQFPNYSSELNVNALLLGDSALYLCASSYIYGHTTDTQYFGPGTRLTVL.

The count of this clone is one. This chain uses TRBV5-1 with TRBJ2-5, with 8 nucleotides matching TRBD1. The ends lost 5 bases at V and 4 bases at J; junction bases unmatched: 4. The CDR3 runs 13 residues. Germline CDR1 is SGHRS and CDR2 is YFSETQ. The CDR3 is CASRTQGVETQYF. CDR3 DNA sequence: TGCGCCAGCAGAACACAGGGGGTAGAGACCCAGTACTTC.

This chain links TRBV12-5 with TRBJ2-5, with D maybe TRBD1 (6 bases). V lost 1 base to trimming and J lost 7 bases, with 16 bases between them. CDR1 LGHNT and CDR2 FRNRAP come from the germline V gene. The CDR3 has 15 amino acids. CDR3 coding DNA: TGTGCTAGTGGTTTGGGAAACTCAGGGGTTGGGACCCAGTACTTC. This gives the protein CASGLGNSGVGTQYF.

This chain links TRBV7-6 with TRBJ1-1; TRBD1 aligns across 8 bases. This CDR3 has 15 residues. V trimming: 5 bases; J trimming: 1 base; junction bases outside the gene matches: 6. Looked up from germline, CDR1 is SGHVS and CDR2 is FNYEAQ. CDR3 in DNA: TGTGCCAGCAGCCGTACGGGGACAGGGAACACTGAAGCTTTCTTT. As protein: CASSRTGTGNTEAFF.

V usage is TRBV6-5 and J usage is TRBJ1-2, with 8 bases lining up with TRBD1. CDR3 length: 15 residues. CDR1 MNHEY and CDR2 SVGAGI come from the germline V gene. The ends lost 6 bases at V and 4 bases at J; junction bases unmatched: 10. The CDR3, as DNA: TGTGCCAGCAGACCACCTATGCAGGGGGCCTATGGCTACACCTTC. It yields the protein CASRPPMQGAYGYTF.

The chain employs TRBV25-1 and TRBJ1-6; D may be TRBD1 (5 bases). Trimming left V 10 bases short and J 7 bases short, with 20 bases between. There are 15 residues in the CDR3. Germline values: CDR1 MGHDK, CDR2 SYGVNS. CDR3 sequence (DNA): TGTGCCATCTTCCAACCAGGGAGGCCCAATTCACCCCTCCACTTT. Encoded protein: CAIFQPGRPNSPLHF.

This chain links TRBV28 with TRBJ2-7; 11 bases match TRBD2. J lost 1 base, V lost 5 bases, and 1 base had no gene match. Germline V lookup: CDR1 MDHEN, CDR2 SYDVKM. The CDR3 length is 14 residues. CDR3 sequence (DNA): TGTGCCAGCAGTGGGACTAGCGGATCCTACGAGCAGTACTTC. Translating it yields CASSGTSGSYEQYF.

Here the CDR3 DNA reads TGTGCCGGCCAGCGGGGAAGCTCCTACAATGAGCAGTTCTTC. Encoded protein: CAGQRGSSYNEQFF. The chain employs TRBV2 and TRBJ2-1; 7 bases fit TRBD2. Per germline, CDR1 SNHLY and CDR2 FYNNEI. V lost 11 bases to trimming and J lost 0 bases; unmatched junction nucleotides: 7. The length of the CDR3 is 14 residues.

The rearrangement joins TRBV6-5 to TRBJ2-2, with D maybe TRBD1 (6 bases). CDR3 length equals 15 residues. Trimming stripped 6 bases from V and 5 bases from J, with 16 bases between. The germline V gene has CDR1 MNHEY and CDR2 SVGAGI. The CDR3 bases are TGTGCCAGCAGCCGGCTGTACAGGGTAACCGGGGAGCTGTTTTTT. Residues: CASSRLYRVTGELFF.